This is a list of T cell receptor beta chains from one sample in a study of T cells after posttransplantation cyclophosphamide. Sequenced by immunoSEQ multiplex PCR; TCRdb stores in-frame clones only, minus some. The table lists about 6,800 clones, about 92% of them singletons. This material consisted of CD8+ T cells sorted from blood, taken after allogeneic stem cell transplant with posttransplant cyclophosphamide. All receptors come from a male patient aged 60 to 75 who received an allogeneic stem cell transplant from a related donor and was CMV-positive. Some T cells may be the graft donor's. The CDR3 runs from the conserved cysteine through the conserved F or W.

J: TRBJ1-3
V: TRBV4-3
CDR3: CASSQDDSFSGNTIYF

J: TRBJ2-2
V: TRBV5-4
CDR3: CASSPGSGGGTGELFF

J: TRBJ1-4
V: TRBV4-3
CDR3: CASSLSWTDNEKLFF

J: TRBJ1-6
V: TRBV11-2
CDR3: CASSFQEGSYNSPLHF

J: TRBJ2-7
V: TRBV28
CDR3: CASSPVVGAVSGEQYF

J: TRBJ1-3
V: TRBV19
CDR3: CASSPETGTLYTIYF

J: TRBJ2-7
V: TRBV4-3
CDR3: CASSQIYRGAYEQYF

J: TRBJ2-7
V: TRBV21-1
CDR3: CASSKAQLPPASARPTYEQYF

J: TRBJ2-2
V: TRBV7-2
CDR3: CASSSTGLNTGELFF

J: TRBJ1-1
V: TRBV6-6
CDR3: CASSQGGNTEAFF

J: TRBJ1-2
V: TRBV27
CDR3: CASSLGAGPKDGYTF

J: TRBJ1-2
V: TRBV7-9
CDR3: CASSLVGSAGPYGYTF

J: TRBJ1-1
V: TRBV13
CDR3: CASSEPKLNTEAFF

J: TRBJ2-3
V: TRBV28
CDR3: CASSFQRRADTQYF

J: TRBJ1-1
V: TRBV21-1
CDR3: CASSTLWTGAMGTEAFF

J: TRBJ1-2
V: TRBV13
CDR3: CASRYDKGYTF

J: TRBJ1-1
V: TRBV4-1
CDR3: CASSQDRGTEAFF

J: TRBJ2-1
V: TRBV14
CDR3: CASSQDPGDSYNEQFF

J: TRBJ1-4
V: TRBV2
CDR3: CASRTTGSINEKLFF

J: TRBJ2-5
V: TRBV7-9
CDR3: CASRPTGTGAETQYF

J: TRBJ1-6
V: TRBV4-2
CDR3: CASSLNEGQQNSPLHF

J: TRBJ1-1
V: TRBV7-9
CDR3: CASSLDLGANTEAFF

J: TRBJ1-5
V: TRBV7-8
CDR3: CASSLSDSVNQPQHF

J: TRBJ2-1
V: TRBV7-2
CDR3: CASSLTSGPYNEQFF

J: TRBJ2-5
V: TRBV6-5
CDR3: CASSLQGTQTQYF

J: TRBJ2-7
V: TRBV7-6
CDR3: CASSAVDSSYEQYF

J: TRBJ1-6
V: TRBV6-5
CDR3: CASSYGSGISPLHF

J: TRBJ2-1
V: TRBV29-1
CDR3: CSVEGRTGGSEQFF

J: TRBJ2-1
V: TRBV7-9
CDR3: CASSLGGGPSYNEQFF

J: TRBJ1-4
V: TRBV14
CDR3: CATRIATGPKRKEKLFF

J: TRBJ1-5
V: TRBV5-6
CDR3: CASSPGDGQPQHF

J: TRBJ2-1
V: TRBV7-3
CDR3: CASSLRLAGGRDEQFF

J: TRBJ2-1
V: TRBV9
CDR3: CASSVEGVNYNEQFF

J: TRBJ1-4
V: TRBV9
CDR3: CASSAGGWAHNEKLFF

J: TRBJ1-1
V: TRBV5-4
CDR3: CASSADRGPMNTEAFF

J: TRBJ1-1
V: TRBV9
CDR3: CASNTGRNTEAFF

J: TRBJ2-3
V: TRBV5-6
CDR3: CASSPDRGLIDTQYF

J: TRBJ1-1
V: TRBV19
CDR3: CASQTGNTEAFF

J: TRBJ2-3
V: TRBV7-3
CDR3: CASSLGGDTDTQYF

J: TRBJ2-3
V: TRBV9
CDR3: CASSEPGTYTDTQYF

J: TRBJ2-5
V: TRBV5-5
CDR3: CASSPSGVQETQYF

J: TRBJ2-3
V: TRBV9
CDR3: CASSVGGGGTDTQYF

J: TRBJ1-4
V: TRBV11-1
CDR3: CASSLDPGQASTNEKLFF

J: TRBJ2-7
V: TRBV15
CDR3: CATSSGGGKPYEQYF

J: TRBJ1-1
V: TRBV4-3
CDR3: CASSPQGTGNTEAFF

J: TRBJ1-1
V: TRBV7-6
CDR3: CASSPYYMNTEAFF

J: TRBJ1-2
V: TRBV6-5
CDR3: CASSYGTNLGYTF

J: TRBJ1-5
V: TRBV5-8
CDR3: CASSPGQGPSNNQPQHF

J: TRBJ2-3
V: TRBV19
CDR3: CASSITGGFTDTQYF

J: TRBJ1-6
V: TRBV27
CDR3: CASTRAPAGSPLHF

J: TRBJ2-4
V: TRBV28
CDR3: CASSLALGGKNIQYF

J: TRBJ1-1
V: TRBV27
CDR3: CASSLSSDRITEAFF

J: TRBJ2-7
V: TRBV6-6
CDR3: CASSNQWGDDEQYF

J: TRBJ2-3
V: TRBV5-4
CDR3: CASSLFGTSGGAIMADTQYF

J: TRBJ1-1
V: TRBV6-5
CDR3: CASSYEGNTEAFF

J: TRBJ1-1
V: TRBV5-6
CDR3: CASSLGDSHTEAFF

J: TRBJ2-1
V: TRBV4-3
CDR3: CASSQDVATSNGDEQFF

J: TRBJ2-1
V: TRBV5-4
CDR3: CASRTSGGSYNEQFF

J: TRBJ2-5
V: TRBV5-4
CDR3: CASSLVVQDQETQYF

J: TRBJ1-2
V: TRBV5-4
CDR3: CAGTGGSNYGYTF